This entry is about one T cell receptor (beta chain). Its antigen is not identified. Trimming cost V 7 bases and J 3 bases, with 20 bases left between them. Per germline, CDR1 SGHDT and CDR2 YYEEEE. This CDR3 spans 15 amino acids. The table came from immunoSEQ multiplex PCR; TCRdb's copy has only in-frame clones and leaves some out. Here the sample spans approximately 140,000 clones, around 84% being singletons. This sample stems from a study of cytomegalovirus exposure and HLA in healthy donors. Findings and caveats of the study: Researchers counted 164 TCR beta chains as cytomegalovirus-associated.

Sequenced sample: PBMCs. The TCR sequence derives from a man between 18 and 35 years old in good health and CMV-seropositive. The rearrangement links TRBV5-6 to TRBJ2-7, with D perhaps matching TRBD1 (6 bases). The CDR3 nucleotides are TGTGCCAGCGAAACAAGGGGACAATTTCACTACGAGCAGTACTTC. Amino acid sequence: CASETRGQFHYEQYF.